Below are 16 T cell receptor beta chains sequenced from a single sample in a study of T cell responses to AZD1222 COVID-19 vaccine. The protocol was immunoSEQ multiplex PCR, while the TCRdb copy is restricted to in-frame clones and leaves out a portion. In the table there are approximately 150,000 clones, about 90% of which are singletons. Material: peripheral blood, obtained 28 days after the second AZD1222 dose. Receptors originate from an adult who received the AZD1222 COVID-19 vaccine.

The gene calls are TRBV10-3 and TRBJ2-2; D may be TRBD2 (6 bases). Germline assignment: CDR1 ENHRY and CDR2 SYGVKD. Between the trimmed V and J ends, which lost 4 bases and 5 bases, there was a span of 17 bases. The CDR3 runs to 16 residues. CDR3 nucleotides: TGTGCCATCAGTGGCCAACGGTCAGGGAGGACCGGGGAGCTGTTTTTT. Its translation is CAISGQRSGRTGELFF.

This sequence joins TRBV12-3 or TRBV12-4 and TRBJ1-1; D is ambiguous. This CDR3 contains 13 residues. The V and J ends lost 0 bases and 11 bases respectively, with 13 bases between them. CDR3 protein: CASSLARQGRAFF. For the CDR3, the DNA is TGTGCCAGCAGTTTAGCCAGACAAGGGCGGGCTTTCTTT.

The CDR3 loop is CASSYGQAYEQYF. The CDR3 nucleotides are TGTGCCAGCAGCTACGGACAAGCCTACGAGCAGTACTTC. The chain has TRBV3-1 (or the pseudogene TRBV3-2) and TRBJ2-7, with D possibly being TRBD1 (5 bases). Trimming removed 5 bases from V and 2 bases from J, with 10 bases in between. This CDR3 has 13 amino acids. The V gene's germline CDR1 is LGHDT and CDR2 YNNKEL (reference sequence).

Written as DNA, the CDR3 is TGCGCCAGCAGCTTGTTCGGACAGGGAAGCGAGCAGTACTTC. It yields the protein CASSLFGQGSEQYF. The chain is built from TRBV5-1 and TRBJ2-7; 8 bases map to TRBD1. This CDR3 contains 14 residues. The junction had 6 bases not matched to a gene; V was cut back by 1 base and J by 6 bases. Germline CDR1 is SGHRS and CDR2 is YFSETQ.

The chain joins TRBV9 to TRBJ2-3; unclear D gene. The CDR3 is made up of 15 amino acids. Per the germline V gene, CDR1 is SGDLS and CDR2 is YYNGEE. V lost 4 bases, J lost 5 bases, and 17 bases lay in between. The CDR3: CASSPVGALGDTQYF. The CDR3 DNA is TGTGCCAGCAGCCCCGTCGGAGCGCTGGGAGATACGCAGTATTTT.

This chain connects TRBV7-3 to TRBJ2-6, with D uncertain. Germline V CDR1 and CDR2: SGHTA, FQGTGA. The CDR3 contains 17 residues. V dropped 1 base and J dropped 2 bases, with 12 bases sitting between them. The CDR3 nucleotides are TGTGCCAGCAGCTTAAAGTACAGATCGACTGGGGCCAACGTCCTGACTTTC. It codes for CASSLKYRSTGANVLTF. Full variable domain (missing parts from reference TRBV7-3 and TRBJ2-6): GAGVSQTPSNKVTEKGKYVELRCDPISGHTALYWYRQSLGQGPEFLIYFQGTGAADDSGLPNDRFFAVRPEGSVSTLKIQRTERGDSAVYLCASSLKYRSTGANVLTFGAGSRLTVL.

V usage is TRBV2 and J usage is TRBJ2-5; a possible D gene is TRBD2 (6 bases). This CDR3 has 13 residues. V gave up 1 base and J gave up 7 bases, with 10 bases separating them. The germline CDR1 and CDR2 sequences are SNHLY and FYNNEI. DNA of the CDR3: TGTGCCAGCAGTGAAGGGCCCGGGGGGACCCAGTACTTC. Its protein is CASSEGPGGTQYF.

V and J are TRBV7-9 and TRBJ1-4; weak D call: TRBD1 (5 bases). The germline CDR1 and CDR2 sequences are SEHNR and FQNEAQ (reference sequence). Trimming cost V 3 bases and J 8 bases, with 10 bases left between them. The CDR3 sequence is 13 residues long. The CDR3 region is CASSFTGGEKLFF. The CDR3 DNA reads TGTGCCAGCAGCTTTACTGGGGGAGAAAAACTGTTTTTT.

The chain is built from TRBV7-3 and TRBJ1-1; no definite D call. V lost 5 bases to trimming and J lost 6 bases, with 13 bases between them. Per germline, CDR1 SGHTA and CDR2 FQGTGA. The CDR3 sequence is 13 residues long. DNA of the CDR3: TGTGCCAGCAGCCCAACATCTGGGGCTGAAGCTTTCTTT. Translation: CASSPTSGAEAFF.

The gene calls are TRBV12-5 and TRBJ1-1; D remains unclear. In germline, CDR1 is LGHNT, CDR2 FRNRAP. The V gene lost 8 bases and the J gene lost 1 base, with 5 bases spanning the gap. The CDR3 totals 11 residues. CDR3 sequence (DNA): TGTGCTAGTTCAGGGAACACTGAAGCTTTCTTT. Translation: CASSGNTEAFF. Variable domain in full (rest from reference TRBV12-5 and TRBJ1-1): DARVTQTPRHKVTEMGQEVTMRCQPILGHNTVFWYRQTMMQGLELLAYFRNRAPLDDSGMPKDRFSAEMPDATLATLKIQPSEPRDSAVYFCASSGNTEAFFGQGTRLTVV.

The V call is TRBV10-3, the J call TRBJ2-7; weak D call: TRBD1 (6 bases). In germline, CDR1 is ENHRY, CDR2 SYGVKD. V lost 6 bases to trimming and J lost 0 bases, with 18 bases between them. The CDR3 consists of 16 residues. The DNA of the CDR3 is TGTGCCATCAGCTCCGAACAGGGATTATCCTCCTACGAGCAGTACTTC. Protein product: CAISSEQGLSSYEQYF.

The rearrangement links TRBV10-3 to TRBJ1-5; a possible D gene is TRBD1 (6 bases). V gave up 0 bases and J gave up 5 bases, with 14 bases separating them. CDR3 length: 16 amino acids. Germline V gene sequence: CDR1 ENHRY, CDR2 SYGVKD. This chain's CDR3 is CAISESISAGDQPQHF. CDR3 DNA sequence: TGTGCCATCAGTGAGTCCATCTCGGCAGGGGATCAGCCCCAGCATTTT.

The chain has TRBV7-9 and TRBJ1-1; D gene ambiguous. V was clipped by 5 bases and J by 8 bases, with 9 bases between them. Germline CDR1 reads SEHNR; CDR2 reads FQNEAQ (reference sequence). The CDR3 loop spans 11 amino acids. CDR3 nucleotides: TGTGCCAGCAGCCCTTGGACGGAAGCTTTCTTT. Amino acids: CASSPWTEAFF.

The rearrangement links TRBV11-2 to TRBJ1-3; a weak D match, TRBD1 (5 bases). V was clipped by 6 bases and J by 2 bases, with 14 bases between them. The V gene's germline CDR1 is SGHAT and CDR2 FQNNGV. The CDR3 runs to 15 residues. Written as DNA, the CDR3 is TGTGCCAGCAGTCAGGGTCGCCTGGCTGGAAACACCATATATTTT. Protein: CASSQGRLAGNTIYF.

The gene calls are TRBV7-9 and TRBJ1-2; the D is unclear. The CDR3 loop spans 14 amino acids. From germline, CDR1 is SEHNR and CDR2 FQNEAQ (reference sequence). V lost 0 bases and J 4 bases, leaving 9 bases between the germline ends. The CDR3 protein is CASSLASPPYGYTF. In DNA, the CDR3 is TGTGCCAGCAGCTTAGCGTCGCCGCCCTATGGCTACACCTTC.

The chain has TRBV4-1 and TRBJ1-2; a possible D gene is TRBD1 (5 bases). CDR3 size: 15 residues. Germline values: CDR1 MGHRA, CDR2 YSYEKL. The V and J ends lost 1 base and 0 bases respectively, with 9 bases between them. This CDR3 reads CASSQGTGTNYGYTF. CDR3 coding DNA: TGCGCCAGCAGCCAAGGAACAGGAACTAACTATGGCTACACCTTC.